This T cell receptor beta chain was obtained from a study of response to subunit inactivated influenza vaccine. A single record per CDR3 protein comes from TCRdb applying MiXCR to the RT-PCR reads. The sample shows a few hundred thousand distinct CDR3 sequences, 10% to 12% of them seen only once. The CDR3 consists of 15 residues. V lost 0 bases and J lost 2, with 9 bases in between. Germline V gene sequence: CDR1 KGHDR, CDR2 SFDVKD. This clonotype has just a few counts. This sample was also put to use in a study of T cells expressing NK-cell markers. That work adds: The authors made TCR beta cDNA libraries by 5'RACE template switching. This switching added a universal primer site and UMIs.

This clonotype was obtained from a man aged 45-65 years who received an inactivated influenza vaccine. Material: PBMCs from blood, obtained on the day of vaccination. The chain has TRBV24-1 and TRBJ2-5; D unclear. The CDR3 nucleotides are TGTGCCACCAGTGATTTGTCGCCAGGTCAAGAGACCCAGTACTTC. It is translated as CATSDLSPGQETQYF.